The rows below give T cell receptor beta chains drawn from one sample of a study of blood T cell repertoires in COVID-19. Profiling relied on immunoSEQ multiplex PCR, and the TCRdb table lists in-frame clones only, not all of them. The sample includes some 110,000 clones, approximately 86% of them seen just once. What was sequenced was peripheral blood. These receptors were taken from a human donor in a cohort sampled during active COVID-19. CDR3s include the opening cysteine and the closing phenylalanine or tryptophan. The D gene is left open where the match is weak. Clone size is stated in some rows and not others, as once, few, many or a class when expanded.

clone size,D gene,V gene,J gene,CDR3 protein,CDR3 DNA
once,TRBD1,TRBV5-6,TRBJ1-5,CASSTGTAQPQHF,TGTGCCAGCAGCACCGGGACAGCTCAGCCCCAGCATTTT
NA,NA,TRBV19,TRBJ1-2,CASSIPSSGAGYGYTF,TGTGCCAGTAGTATACCCTCTTCGGGAGCGGGCTATGGCTACACCTTC
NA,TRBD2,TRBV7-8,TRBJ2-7,CASGKLAGFSYEQYF,TGTGCCAGCGGAAAACTAGCGGGGTTCTCCTACGAGCAGTACTTC
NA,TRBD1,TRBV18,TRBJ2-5,CASSAGTGAKETQYF,TGTGCCAGCTCAGCCGGGACAGGGGCAAAGGAGACCCAGTACTTC
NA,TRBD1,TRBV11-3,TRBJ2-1,CASSLAGTGSREQFF,TGTGCCAGCAGCTTAGCCGGGACAGGTTCGCGTGAGCAGTTCTTC
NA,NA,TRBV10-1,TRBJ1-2,CASSDDRSYGYTF,TGCGCCAGCAGTGATGACAGAAGCTATGGCTACACCTTC
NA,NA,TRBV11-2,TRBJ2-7,CASSFVSNYEQYF,TGTGCCAGCAGCTTTGTTAGCAATTACGAGCAGTACTTC
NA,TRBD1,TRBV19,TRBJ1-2,CASSIGDREGGYTF,TGTGCCAGTAGTATAGGCGACAGGGAAGGTGGCTACACCTTC
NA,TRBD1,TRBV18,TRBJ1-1,CASSPERQGLNTEAFF,TGTGCCAGCTCACCAGAAAGACAGGGATTGAACACTGAAGCTTTCTTT
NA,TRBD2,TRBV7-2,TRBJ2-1,CASGTSGTYNEQFF,TGTGCCAGCGGGACTAGCGGGACGTACAATGAGCAGTTCTTC
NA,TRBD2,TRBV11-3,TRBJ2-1,CASSLESGGPSYNEQFF,TGTGCCAGCAGCCTAGAGAGCGGGGGGCCCTCCTACAATGAGCAGTTCTTC
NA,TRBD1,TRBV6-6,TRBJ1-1,CASTRGRGTEAFF,TGTGCCAGCACCAGGGGGCGCGGCACTGAAGCTTTCTTT
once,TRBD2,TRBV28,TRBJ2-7,CASSLIPLQIAGGREQYF,TGTGCCAGCAGTTTAATCCCACTACAAATAGCGGGAGGGCGCGAGCAGTACTTC
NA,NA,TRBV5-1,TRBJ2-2,CASSLAGANTGELFF,TGCGCCAGCAGCTTGGCTGGAGCTAACACCGGGGAGCTGTTTTTT
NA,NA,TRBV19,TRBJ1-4,CASRRDNDEKLFF,TGTGCCAGTAGGAGGGACAATGACGAAAAACTGTTTTTT
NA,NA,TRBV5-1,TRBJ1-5,CASSLGPDNQPQHF,TGCGCCAGCAGCTTGGGGCCCGACAATCAGCCCCAGCATTTT
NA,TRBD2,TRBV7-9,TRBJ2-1,CASTFSYSGRAANEQFF,TGTGCCAGCACCTTCTCGTATAGCGGGAGGGCCGCTAATGAGCAGTTCTTC
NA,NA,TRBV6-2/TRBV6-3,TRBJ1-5,CASSFRQSYSNQPQHF,TGTGCCAGCAGTTTTCGACAGAGTTATAGCAATCAGCCCCAGCATTTT
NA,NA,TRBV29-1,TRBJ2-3,CSGGGSRMTDTQYF,TGCAGCGGGGGGGGCAGTAGGATGACAGATACGCAGTATTTT
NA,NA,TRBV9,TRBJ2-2,CASSVQVGGNTGELFF,TGTGCCAGCAGCGTACAGGTGGGGGGGAACACCGGGGAGCTGTTTTTT
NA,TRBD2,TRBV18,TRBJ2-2,CASSPSGLAGSGTGELFF,TGTGCCAGCTCACCTTCGGGACTAGCGGGATCGGGGACCGGGGAGCTGTTTTTT
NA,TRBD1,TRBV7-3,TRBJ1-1,CASSILPGQGARTEAFF,TGTGCCAGCAGCATCCTACCGGGACAGGGGGCGCGTACTGAAGCTTTCTTT
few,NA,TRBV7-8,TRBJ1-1,CASSLGIGKGDTEAFF,TGTGCCAGCAGCTTAGGTATAGGGAAGGGAGACACTGAAGCTTTCTTT
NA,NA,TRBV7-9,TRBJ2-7,CASSPRSLGGALVYEQYF,TGTGCCAGCAGCCCCCGGAGTCTCGGAGGGGCCTTAGTCTACGAGCAGTACTTC
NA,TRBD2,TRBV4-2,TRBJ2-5,CASSQAAGGRETQYF,TGTGCCAGCAGCCAAGCAGCGGGAGGGCGAGAGACCCAGTACTTC
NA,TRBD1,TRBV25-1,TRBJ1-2,CASMGTGGSYGYTF,TGTGCCAGCATGGGGACAGGGGGCAGCTATGGCTACACCTTC
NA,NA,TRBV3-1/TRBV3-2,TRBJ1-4,CASSQAVRQANEKLFF,TGTGCCAGCAGCCAGGCGGTTAGACAGGCTAATGAAAAACTGTTTTTT
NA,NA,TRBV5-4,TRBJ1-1,CASGLTGSPVGAFF,TGTGCCAGCGGACTTACCGGCTCGCCCGTAGGAGCTTTCTTT
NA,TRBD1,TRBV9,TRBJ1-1,CASSVGQGTEAFF,TGTGCCAGCAGCGTGGGACAGGGCACTGAAGCTTTCTTT
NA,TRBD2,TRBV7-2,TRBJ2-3,CASRKGLAGYGTDTQYF,TGTGCCAGCAGAAAAGGACTAGCCGGGTATGGTACAGATACGCAGTATTTT
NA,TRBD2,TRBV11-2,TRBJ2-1,CASSPAGGSYNEQFF,TGTGCCAGCAGCCCGGCGGGGGGGTCCTACAATGAGCAGTTCTTC
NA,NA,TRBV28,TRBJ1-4,CASSLPRYEKLFF,TGTGCCAGCAGCCTTCCGAGATATGAAAAACTGTTTTTT
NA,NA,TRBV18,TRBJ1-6,CASSLGPGGSYNSPLHF,TGTGCCAGCTCACTCGGACCCGGAGGGTCCTATAATTCACCCCTCCACTTT
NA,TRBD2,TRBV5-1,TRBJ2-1,CASSLSTSGTNNEQFF,TGCGCCAGCAGCTTATCGACTAGCGGGACTAACAATGAGCAGTTCTTC
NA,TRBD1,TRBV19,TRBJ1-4,CASSPGQRDEKLFF,TGTGCCAGTAGTCCGGGACAGAGAGATGAAAAACTGTTTTTT
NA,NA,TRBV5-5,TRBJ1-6,CASSPWGGAGSPLHF,TGTGCCAGCAGCCCATGGGGGGGCGCAGGTTCACCCCTCCACTTT
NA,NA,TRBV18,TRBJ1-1,CASSPNRDTEAFF,TGTGCCAGCTCACCAAATCGGGACACTGAAGCTTTCTTT
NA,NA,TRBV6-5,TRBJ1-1,CASSTARLNTEAFF,TGTGCCAGCAGTACGGCCAGGCTGAACACTGAAGCTTTCTTT
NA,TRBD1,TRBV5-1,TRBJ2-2,CASSSSRGTGLNTGELFF,TGCGCCAGCAGCTCCAGCCGAGGGACAGGCCTGAACACCGGGGAGCTGTTTTTT
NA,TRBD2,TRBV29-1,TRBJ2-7,CSVRTSGYEQYF,TGCAGCGTTAGGACTAGCGGATACGAGCAGTACTTC
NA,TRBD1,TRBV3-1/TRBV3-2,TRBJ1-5,CASKGTGSNQPQHF,TGTGCCAGCAAAGGGACAGGTAGCAATCAGCCCCAGCATTTT